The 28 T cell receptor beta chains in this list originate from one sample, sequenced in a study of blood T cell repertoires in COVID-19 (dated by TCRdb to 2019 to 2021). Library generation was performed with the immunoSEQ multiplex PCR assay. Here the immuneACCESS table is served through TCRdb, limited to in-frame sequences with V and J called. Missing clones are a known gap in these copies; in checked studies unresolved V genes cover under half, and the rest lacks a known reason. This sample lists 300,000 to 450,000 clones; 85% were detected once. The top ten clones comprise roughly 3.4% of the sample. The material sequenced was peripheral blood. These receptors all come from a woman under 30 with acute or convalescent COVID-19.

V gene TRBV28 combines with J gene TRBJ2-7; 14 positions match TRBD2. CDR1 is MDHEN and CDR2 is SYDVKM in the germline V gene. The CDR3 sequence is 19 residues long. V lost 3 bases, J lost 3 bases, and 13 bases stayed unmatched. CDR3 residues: CASSFPRQGLAGGIYEQYF. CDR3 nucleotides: TGTGCCAGCAGTTTCCCGAGGCAAGGACTAGCGGGAGGAATCTACGAGCAGTACTTC.

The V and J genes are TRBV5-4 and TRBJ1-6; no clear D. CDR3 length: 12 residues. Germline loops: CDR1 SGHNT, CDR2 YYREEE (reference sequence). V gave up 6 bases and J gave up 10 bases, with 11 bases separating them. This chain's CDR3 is CASNAGKSPLHF. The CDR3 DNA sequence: TGTGCCAGCAATGCGGGGAAGTCACCCCTCCACTTT. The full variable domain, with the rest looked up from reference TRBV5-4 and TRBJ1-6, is ETGVTQSPTHLIKTRGQQVTLRCSSQSGHNTVSWYQQALGQGPQFIFQYYREEENGRGNFPPRFSGLQFPNYSSELNVNALELDDSALYLCASNAGKSPLHFGNGTRLTVT.

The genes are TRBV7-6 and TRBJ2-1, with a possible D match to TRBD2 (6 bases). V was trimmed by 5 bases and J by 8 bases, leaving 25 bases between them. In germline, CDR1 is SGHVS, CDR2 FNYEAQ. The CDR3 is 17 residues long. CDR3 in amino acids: CASSGRSAGQSEDEQFF. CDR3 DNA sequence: TGTGCCAGCAGCGGGCGGTCGGCGGGGCAAAGCGAAGATGAGCAGTTCTTC.

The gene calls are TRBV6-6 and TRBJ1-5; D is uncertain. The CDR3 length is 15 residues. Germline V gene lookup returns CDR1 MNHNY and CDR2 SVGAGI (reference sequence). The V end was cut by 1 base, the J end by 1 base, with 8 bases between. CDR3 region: CASSYLGTSNQPQHF. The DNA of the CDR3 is TGTGCCAGCAGTTACTTGGGCACGAGCAATCAGCCCCAGCATTTT.

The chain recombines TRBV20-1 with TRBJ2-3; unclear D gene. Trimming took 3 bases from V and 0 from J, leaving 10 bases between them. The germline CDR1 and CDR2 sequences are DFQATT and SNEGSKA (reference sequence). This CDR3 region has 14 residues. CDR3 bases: TGCAGTGCTAGTTCGCAGACTAGCACAGATACGCAGTATTTT. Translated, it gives CSASSQTSTDTQYF.

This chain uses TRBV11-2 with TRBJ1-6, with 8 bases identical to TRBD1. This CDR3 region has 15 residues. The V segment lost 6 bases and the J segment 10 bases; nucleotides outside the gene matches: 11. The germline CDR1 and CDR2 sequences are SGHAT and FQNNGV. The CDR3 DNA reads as TGTGCCAGCAGTTCTATGACAGGGGTCGGATCACCCCTCCACTTT. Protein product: CASSSMTGVGSPLHF.

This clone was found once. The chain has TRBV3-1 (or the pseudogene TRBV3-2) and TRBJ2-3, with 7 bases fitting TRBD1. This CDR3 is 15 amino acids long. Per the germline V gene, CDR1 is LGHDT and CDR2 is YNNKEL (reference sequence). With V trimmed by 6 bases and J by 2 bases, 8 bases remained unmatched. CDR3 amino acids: CASRPGQLFTDTQYF. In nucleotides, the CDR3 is TGTGCCAGCAGACCGGGACAGCTATTCACAGATACGCAGTATTTT.

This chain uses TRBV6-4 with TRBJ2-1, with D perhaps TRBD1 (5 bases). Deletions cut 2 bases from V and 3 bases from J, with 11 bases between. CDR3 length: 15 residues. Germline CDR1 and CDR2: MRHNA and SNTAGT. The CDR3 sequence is CASSDRRGGYNEQFF. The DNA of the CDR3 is TGTGCCAGCAGTGACAGAAGGGGCGGCTACAATGAGCAGTTCTTC.

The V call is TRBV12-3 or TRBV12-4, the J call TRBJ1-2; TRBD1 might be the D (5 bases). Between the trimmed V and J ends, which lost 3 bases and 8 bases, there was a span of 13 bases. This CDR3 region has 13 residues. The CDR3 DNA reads TGTGCCAGCAGTTTTCCCGGGACTAAAGGCTACACCTTC. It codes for CASSFPGTKGYTF.

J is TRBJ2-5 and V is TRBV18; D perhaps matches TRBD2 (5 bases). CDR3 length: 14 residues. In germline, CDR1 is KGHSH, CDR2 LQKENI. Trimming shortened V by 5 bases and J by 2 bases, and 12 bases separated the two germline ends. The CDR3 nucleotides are TGTGCCAGCTCAGAAATCCGGGGTCAAGAGACCCAGTACTTC. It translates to CASSEIRGQETQYF. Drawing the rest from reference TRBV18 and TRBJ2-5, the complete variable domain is NAGVMQNPRHLVRRRGQEARLRCSPMKGHSHVYWYRQLPEEGLKFMVYLQKENIIDESGMPKERFSAEFPKEGPSILRIQQVVRGDSAAYFCASSEIRGQETQYFGPGTRLLVL.

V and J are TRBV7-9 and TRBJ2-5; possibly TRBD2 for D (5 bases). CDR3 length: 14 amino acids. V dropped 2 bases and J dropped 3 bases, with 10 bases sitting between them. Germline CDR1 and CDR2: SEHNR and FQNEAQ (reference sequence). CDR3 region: CASSLRGGKETQYF. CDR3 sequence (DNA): TGTGCCAGCAGCTTACGCGGAGGCAAAGAGACCCAGTACTTC.

The chain's CDR3 is CASSQAPGGGGTTYEQYF. The DNA of the CDR3 is TGCGCCAGCAGCCAAGCCCCCGGGGGCGGGGGGACTACCTACGAGCAGTACTTC. The rearrangement uses TRBV4-1 and TRBJ2-7; 8 nucleotides align to TRBD2. V gave up 1 base and J gave up 2 bases; unmatched junction bases: 13. CDR3 length: 18 residues. Germline lookup yields CDR1 MGHRA and CDR2 YSYEKL.

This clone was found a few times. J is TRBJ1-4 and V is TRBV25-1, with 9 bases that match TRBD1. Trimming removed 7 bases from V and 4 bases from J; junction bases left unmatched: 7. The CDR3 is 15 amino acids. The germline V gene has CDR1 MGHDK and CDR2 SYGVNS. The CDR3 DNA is TGTGCCAGCACCGACAAGACAGGGGGTAATGAAAAACTGTTTTTT. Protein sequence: CASTDKTGGNEKLFF.

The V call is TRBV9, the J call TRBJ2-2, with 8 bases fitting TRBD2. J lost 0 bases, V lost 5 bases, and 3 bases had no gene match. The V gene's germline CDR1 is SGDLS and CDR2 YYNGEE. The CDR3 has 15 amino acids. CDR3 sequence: CASRAGLANTGELFF. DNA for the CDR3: TGTGCCAGCAGGGCGGGACTAGCGAACACCGGGGAGCTGTTTTTT. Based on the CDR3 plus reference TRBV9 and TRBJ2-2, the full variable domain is DSGVTQTPKHLITATGQRVTLRCSPRSGDLSVYWYQQSLDQGLQFLIQYYNGEERAKGNILERFSAQQFPDLHSELNLSSLELGDSALYFCASRAGLANTGELFFGEGSRLTVL.

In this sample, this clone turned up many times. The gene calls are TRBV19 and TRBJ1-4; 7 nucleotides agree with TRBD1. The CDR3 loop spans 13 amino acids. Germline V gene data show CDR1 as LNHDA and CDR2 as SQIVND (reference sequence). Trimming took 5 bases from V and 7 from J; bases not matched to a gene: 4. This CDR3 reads CASSYRGGEKLFF. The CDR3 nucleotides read TGTGCCAGTAGTTACAGGGGTGGTGAAAAACTGTTTTTT. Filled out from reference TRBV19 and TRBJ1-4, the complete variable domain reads DGGITQSPKYLFRKEGQNVTLSCEQNLNHDAMYWYRQDPGQGLRLIYYSQIVNDFQKGDIAEGYSVSREKKESFPLTVTSAQKNPTAFYLCASSYRGGEKLFFGSGTQLSVL.

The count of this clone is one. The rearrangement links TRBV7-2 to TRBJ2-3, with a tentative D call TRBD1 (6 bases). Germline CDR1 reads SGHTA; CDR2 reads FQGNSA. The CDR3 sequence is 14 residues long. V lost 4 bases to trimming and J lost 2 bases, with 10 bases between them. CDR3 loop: CASSYDRFTDTQYF. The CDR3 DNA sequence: TGTGCCAGCAGCTATGACAGGTTCACAGATACGCAGTATTTT.

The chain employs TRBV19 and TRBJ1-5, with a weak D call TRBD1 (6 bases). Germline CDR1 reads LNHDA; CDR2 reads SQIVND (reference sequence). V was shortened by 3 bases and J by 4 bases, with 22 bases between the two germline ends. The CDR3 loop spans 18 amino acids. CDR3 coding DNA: TGTGCCAGTAGTATGGTTTGGGGGACAAGGGGCCTAAATCAGCCCCAGCATTTT. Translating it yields CASSMVWGTRGLNQPQHF. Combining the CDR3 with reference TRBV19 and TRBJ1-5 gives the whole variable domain DGGITQSPKYLFRKEGQNVTLSCEQNLNHDAMYWYRQDPGQGLRLIYYSQIVNDFQKGDIAEGYSVSREKKESFPLTVTSAQKNPTAFYLCASSMVWGTRGLNQPQHFGDGTRLSIL.

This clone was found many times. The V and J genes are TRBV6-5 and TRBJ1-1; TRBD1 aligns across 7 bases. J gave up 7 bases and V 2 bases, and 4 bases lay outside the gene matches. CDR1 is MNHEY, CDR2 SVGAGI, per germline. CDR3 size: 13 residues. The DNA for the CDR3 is TGTGCCAGCAGTTACGATGGGACAGATGAAGCTTTCTTT. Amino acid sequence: CASSYDGTDEAFF.

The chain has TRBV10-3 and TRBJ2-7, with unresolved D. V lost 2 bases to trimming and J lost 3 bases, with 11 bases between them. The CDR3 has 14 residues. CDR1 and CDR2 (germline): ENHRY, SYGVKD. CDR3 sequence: CAISEAYSGYEQYF. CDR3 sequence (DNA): TGTGCCATCAGTGAGGCATACTCGGGCTACGAGCAGTACTTC.

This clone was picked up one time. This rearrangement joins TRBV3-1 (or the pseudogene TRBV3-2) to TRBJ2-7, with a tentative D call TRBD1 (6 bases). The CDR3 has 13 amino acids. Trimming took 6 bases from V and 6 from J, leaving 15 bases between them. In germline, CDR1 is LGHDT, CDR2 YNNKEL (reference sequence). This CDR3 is CASRSTGSGEQYF. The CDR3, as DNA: TGTGCCAGCAGGTCCACAGGGTCGGGCGAGCAGTACTTC.

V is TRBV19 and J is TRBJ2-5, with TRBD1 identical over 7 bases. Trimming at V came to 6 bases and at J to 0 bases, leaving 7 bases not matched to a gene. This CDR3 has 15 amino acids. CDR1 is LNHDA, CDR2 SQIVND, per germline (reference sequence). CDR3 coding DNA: TGTGCCAGTAGCACGGGACAGTATAACCAAGAGACCCAGTACTTC. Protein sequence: CASSTGQYNQETQYF.

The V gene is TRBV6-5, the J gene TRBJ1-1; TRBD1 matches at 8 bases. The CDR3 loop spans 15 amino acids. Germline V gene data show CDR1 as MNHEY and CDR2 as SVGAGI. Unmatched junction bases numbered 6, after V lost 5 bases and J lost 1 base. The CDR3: CASSRAGTGNTEAFF. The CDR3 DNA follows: TGTGCCAGCAGTCGCGCCGGGACAGGGAACACTGAAGCTTTCTTT.

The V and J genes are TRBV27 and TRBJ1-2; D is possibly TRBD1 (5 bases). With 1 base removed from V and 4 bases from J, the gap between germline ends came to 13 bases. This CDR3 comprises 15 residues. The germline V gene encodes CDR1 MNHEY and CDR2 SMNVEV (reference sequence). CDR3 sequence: CASSLFAGSIYGYTF. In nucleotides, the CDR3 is TGTGCCAGCAGTTTATTTGCAGGGTCGATCTATGGCTACACCTTC.

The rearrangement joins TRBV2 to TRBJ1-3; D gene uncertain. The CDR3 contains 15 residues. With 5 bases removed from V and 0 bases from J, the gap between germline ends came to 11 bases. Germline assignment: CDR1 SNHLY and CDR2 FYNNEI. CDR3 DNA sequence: TGTGCCAGCAGTCTCGGGAGTCACTCTGGAAACACCATATATTTT. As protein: CASSLGSHSGNTIYF.

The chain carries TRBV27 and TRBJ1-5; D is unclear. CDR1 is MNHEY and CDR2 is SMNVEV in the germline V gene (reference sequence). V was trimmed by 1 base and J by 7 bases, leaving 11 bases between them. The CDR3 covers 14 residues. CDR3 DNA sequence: TGTGCCAGCAGTTTATTGTCGGCGGGCCAGCCCCAGCATTTT. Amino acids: CASSLLSAGQPQHF.

The CDR3 reads CAIKVTGTSEDEQYF. The CDR3 DNA reads TGTGCCATCAAAGTAACCGGGACTAGCGAGGACGAGCAGTACTTC. The chain is built from TRBV10-3 and TRBJ2-7, with 10 bases aligning to TRBD2. The junction had 11 bases not matched to a gene; V was cut back by 7 bases and J by 5 bases. The germline CDR1 and CDR2 sequences are ENHRY and SYGVKD. The CDR3 is 15 amino acids.

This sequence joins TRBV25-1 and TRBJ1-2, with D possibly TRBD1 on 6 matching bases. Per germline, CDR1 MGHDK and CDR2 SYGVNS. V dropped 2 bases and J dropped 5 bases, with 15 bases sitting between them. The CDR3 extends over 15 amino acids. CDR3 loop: CASSEGHTGPYGYTF. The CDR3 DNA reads TGTGCCAGCAGTGAAGGGCACACAGGGCCTTATGGCTACACCTTC.

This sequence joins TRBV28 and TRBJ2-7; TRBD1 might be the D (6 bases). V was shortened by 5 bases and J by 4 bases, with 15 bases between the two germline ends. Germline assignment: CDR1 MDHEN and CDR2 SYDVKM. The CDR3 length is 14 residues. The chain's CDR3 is CASSPRDISYEQYF. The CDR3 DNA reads TGTGCCAGCAGTCCCCGGGACATCAGTTACGAGCAGTACTTC. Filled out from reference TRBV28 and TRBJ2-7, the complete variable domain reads DVKVTQSSRYLVKRTGEKVFLECVQDMDHENMFWYRQDPGLGLRLIYFSYDVKMKEKGDIPEGYSVSREKKERFSLILESASTNQTSMYLCASSPRDISYEQYFGPGTRLTVT.